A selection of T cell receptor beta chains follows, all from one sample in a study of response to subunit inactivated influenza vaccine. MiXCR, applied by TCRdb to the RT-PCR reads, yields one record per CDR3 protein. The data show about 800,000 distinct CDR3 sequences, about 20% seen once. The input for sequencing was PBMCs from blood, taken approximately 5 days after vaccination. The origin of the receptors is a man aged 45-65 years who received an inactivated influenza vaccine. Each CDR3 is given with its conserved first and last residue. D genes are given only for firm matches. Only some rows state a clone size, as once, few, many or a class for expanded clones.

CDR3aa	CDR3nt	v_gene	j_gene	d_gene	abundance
CSGRLNGYTF	TGCAGTGGTCGGCTGAATGGCTACACCTTC	TRBV20-1	TRBJ1-2	.	.
CASSPPPSSYNEQFF	TGTGCCAGCAGCCCCCCCCCGAGCTCCTACAATGAGCAGTTCTTC	TRBV4-2	TRBJ2-1	.	few
CASSLGQEFTDTQYF	TGTGCCAGCAGCCTAGGACAGGAATTCACAGATACGCAGTATTTT	TRBV5-6	TRBJ2-3	TRBD1	.
CASGLVLSTDTGELFF	TGTGCTAGTGGTTTGGTACTAAGCACCGACACCGGGGAGCTGTTTTTT	TRBV12-5	TRBJ2-2	.	.
CASSLVGTAYEQYF	TGTGCCAGCAGCTTAGTTGGGACTGCCTACGAGCAGTACTTC	TRBV7-2	TRBJ2-7	.	many
CSVAQYNEQFF	TGCAGTGTGGCACAATACAATGAGCAGTTCTTC	TRBV20-1	TRBJ2-1	.	.
CASTWGSNTGELFF	TGTGCCAGCACCTGGGGTTCGAACACCGGGGAGCTGTTTTTT	TRBV7-9	TRBJ2-2	.	few
CASSLGTGNSEAFF	TGTGCCAGCAGCTTAGGGACAGGGAACTCTGAAGCTTTCTTT	TRBV7-2	TRBJ1-1	TRBD1	few
CASSSWGINEKLFF	TGTGCCAGCAGTTCCTGGGGGATTAATGAAAAACTGTTTTTT	TRBV12-3/TRBV12-4	TRBJ1-4	.	.
CASSEAYGSNYGYTF	TGTGCCAGCAGTGAAGCCTACGGGTCCAACTATGGCTACACCTTC	TRBV6-1	TRBJ1-2	.	few
CASSDGASYEQYF	TGTGCCAGCAGCGATGGAGCCAGCTACGAGCAGTACTTC	TRBV9	TRBJ2-7	.	.
CASSNPGQGGPSYEQYF	TGTGCCAGCAGCAACCCGGGACAGGGGGGACCCTCCTACGAGCAGTACTTC	TRBV9	TRBJ2-7	TRBD1	.
CASRRLQLTSYNEQFF	TGTGCCAGCAGACGCCTACAGTTGACTTCCTACAATGAGCAGTTCTTC	TRBV2	TRBJ2-1	.	many
CASSLWGRQFF	TGTGCCAGCAGTTTATGGGGGAGGCAGTTCTTC	TRBV12-3/TRBV12-4	TRBJ2-1	.	.
CASSVVLAGGLYEQFF	TGTGCCAGCAGCGTAGTCTTAGCGGGGGGGCTTTATGAGCAGTTCTTC	TRBV9	TRBJ2-1	TRBD2	.
CATSRIGTGGYNEQFF	TGTGCCACCAGCAGAATAGGGACAGGGGGGTACAATGAGCAGTTCTTC	TRBV15	TRBJ2-1	TRBD1	.
CASSPGRGGPTEQYF	TGTGCCAGCAGCCCTGGACGAGGGGGCCCTACGGAGCAGTACTTC	TRBV11-2	TRBJ2-7	TRBD1	once
CGTSGELSYNEQFF	TGTGGGACTAGCGGGGAATTATCCTACAATGAGCAGTTCTTC	TRBV6-1	TRBJ2-1	TRBD2	.
CSVILATRNEQFF	TGCAGCGTGATATTAGCGACACGGAATGAGCAGTTCTTC	TRBV29-1	TRBJ2-1	.	many
CASSRPGGNTEAFF	TGTGCCAGCAGTCGGCCCGGGGGGAACACTGAAGCTTTCTTT	TRBV27	TRBJ1-1	.	few
CASSFPTGTDTQYF	TGTGCCAGCAGCTTCCCGACTGGAACAGATACGCAGTATTTT	TRBV5-6	TRBJ2-3	.	few
CASSPGTGDSYEQYF	TGTGCCAGCTCACCAGGGACAGGGGACTCCTACGAGCAGTACTTC	TRBV18	TRBJ2-7	TRBD1	.
CASSQEGQSFEQYF	TGTGCCAGCAGCCAAGAGGGACAGTCCTTCGAGCAGTACTTC	TRBV16	TRBJ2-7	TRBD1	few